Each of the 6 T cell receptor beta chains below was sequenced from the same sample in a study of T cells in Graves' hyperthyroidism and ophthalmopathy. Amplified regions were TCR beta CDR3 sequences from RNA transcripts. TCR CDR3 underwent first-round RT-PCR with the HTBI primer set. TCRdb re-called the multiplex PCR reads with MiXCR, one entry per CDR3 protein. The sample holds under 650,000 distinct CDR3 sequences; around 16% are singletons and the top ten take 3.5% to 4%. Sequences were obtained from blood. The receptors derive from a woman in her twenties or thirties with Graves' hyperthyroidism.

This clonotype was observed a few times. The CDR3 DNA sequence: TGTGCCAGCAGCCCCCGTGTTGGGGGCTCCTACGAGCAGTACTTC. This translates into CASSPRVGGSYEQYF. J is TRBJ2-7 and V is TRBV6-1, with D perhaps given as TRBD1 or TRBD2 (5 bases each). Trimming shortened V by 6 bases and J by 0 bases, and 15 bases separated the two germline ends. This CDR3 comprises 15 residues. The germline V gene has CDR1 MNHNS and CDR2 SASEGT.

In its sample, this clonotype was seen many times. This rearrangement joins TRBV7-2 to TRBJ1-4; maybe TRBD1 (5 bases). The V end was cut by 2 bases, the J end by 8 bases, with 12 bases between. The CDR3 sequence is 14 residues long. CDR1 is SGHTA and CDR2 is FQGNSA in the germline V gene. CDR3: CASSLRAGSEKLFF. The CDR3 nucleotides are TGTGCCAGCAGCTTACGGGCAGGGAGCGAAAAACTGTTTTTT.

This clonotype was seen repeatedly, ten times or more. This chain connects TRBV12-3 or TRBV12-4 to TRBJ2-7; D possibly corresponds to TRBD1 (6 bases). This CDR3 region has 13 residues. V gave up 6 bases and J gave up 2 bases, with 11 bases separating them. In nucleotides, the CDR3 is TGTGCCAGCAGCCAGGGGCCACCCTACGAGCAGTACTTC. Its protein is CASSQGPPYEQYF.

The chain recombines TRBV19 with TRBJ2-1; 10 bases match TRBD1. CDR1 is LNHDA and CDR2 is SQIVND in the germline V gene (reference sequence). V was clipped by 2 bases and J by 10 bases; unmatched bases: 14. CDR3 size: 17 residues. The CDR3 spells CASSIRSGTGAFAEQFF. Written as DNA, the CDR3 is TGTGCCAGTAGTATAAGGTCTGGGACAGGGGCCTTTGCGGAGCAGTTCTTC.

V usage is TRBV19 and J usage is TRBJ2-7; possibly TRBD2 for D (6 bases). The CDR3 is 15 residues long. Germline values: CDR1 LNHDA, CDR2 SQIVND (reference sequence). V gave up 6 bases and J gave up 0 bases, with 15 bases separating them. CDR3 amino acids: CASSGSGSSSYEQYF. DNA of the CDR3: TGTGCCAGTAGCGGAAGCGGGTCGTCCTCCTACGAGCAGTACTTC.

There are a few counts of this clonotype. The chain joins TRBV19 to TRBJ2-1, with 7 bases aligning to TRBD1. Germline-derived CDR1 and CDR2 are LNHDA and SQIVND (reference sequence). The CDR3 extends over 14 amino acids. V lost 3 bases, J lost 4 bases, and 3 bases stayed unmatched. CDR3 sequence: CASSIRGLYNEQFF. Written as DNA, the CDR3 is TGTGCCAGTAGTATTAGGGGGCTATACAATGAGCAGTTCTTC.